What follows are 26 T cell receptor beta chains derived from one specimen sequenced in a study of shared clonotypes between healthy human individuals. Only in-frame clones appear in the TCRdb table, and some are missing; sequencing was by immunoSEQ multiplex PCR. The sample shows 2 million or so clones, around 96% of them seen only once. Terminally differentiated effector memory CD45RA+ cells were excluded by CCR7 positive selection of CD45RO-negative cells. The specimen sequenced was naive CD8+ T cells sorted from blood. The receptors derive from a man younger than 35 in good health.

This chain connects TRBV7-6 to TRBJ2-2; unclear D gene. CDR3 length: 12 residues. Germline V gene sequence: CDR1 SGHVS, CDR2 FNYEAQ. With 8 bases removed from V and 7 bases from J, the gap between germline ends came to 11 bases. This CDR3 reads CASFGLGGELFF. DNA for the CDR3: TGTGCCAGCTTCGGGCTGGGCGGGGAGCTGTTTTTT.

This clone has only one observation. The chain carries TRBV7-8 and TRBJ2-1; 7 bases map to TRBD2. Germline-derived CDR1 and CDR2 are SGHVS and FQNEAQ. With 6 bases clipped from V and 4 bases from J, the junction kept 9 bases outside the gene matches. This CDR3 region has 15 residues. CDR3 amino acids: CASSYREGQYNEQFF. The CDR3 DNA reads as TGTGCCAGCAGTTATAGGGAGGGCCAATACAATGAGCAGTTCTTC. Full variable domain (rest looked up from reference TRBV7-8 and TRBJ2-1): GAGVSQSPRYKVAKRGQDVALRCDPISGHVSLFWYQQALGQGPEFLTYFQNEAQLDKSGLPSDRFFAERPEGSVSTLKIQRTQQEDSAVYLCASSYREGQYNEQFFGPGTRLTVL.

Concerning this clone itself: Additional DNA sequences in this sample encode the identical CDR3. CDR3 sequence: CASSLETSYEQYF. The DNA for the CDR3 is TGCGCCAGCAGCTTGGAAACATCCTACGAGCAGTACTTC. The rearrangement joins TRBV5-1 to TRBJ2-7; D ambiguous. Trimming pared 0 bases from V and 1 base from J, leaving 5 bases between. The CDR3 totals 13 residues. The germline gives CDR1 SGHRS, CDR2 YFSETQ.

This chain links TRBV6-5 with TRBJ2-7, with TRBD1 matching 7 bases. The germline CDR1 and CDR2 sequences are MNHEY and SVGAGI. The CDR3 totals 16 residues. Trimming removed 0 bases from V and 3 bases from J; junction bases left unmatched: 8. The DNA of the CDR3 is TGTGCCAGCAGTTACTCTTACCGGGACAGAGGCTACGAGCAGTACTTC. Translation: CASSYSYRDRGYEQYF.

The CDR3 sequence is CASSYSEGANYEQYF. The CDR3 DNA reads TGTGCCAGCAGTTACTCGGAGGGGGCTAACTACGAGCAGTACTTC. This chain uses TRBV6-6 with TRBJ2-7; tentatively, D is TRBD1 (7 bases). Germline CDR1 and CDR2: MNHNY and SVGAGI (reference sequence). The CDR3 has 15 residues. Deletions cut 0 bases from V and 3 bases from J, with 12 bases between.

The rearrangement uses TRBV25-1 and TRBJ2-7; D is undetermined. V dropped 10 bases and J dropped 3 bases, with 13 bases sitting between them. This CDR3 is built from 12 residues. From germline, CDR1 is MGHDK and CDR2 SYGVNS. In nucleotides, the CDR3 is TGTGCCACCCTGGGATTTTTCTACGAGCAGTACTTC. Its protein product is CATLGFFYEQYF.

V gene TRBV28 combines with J gene TRBJ2-7; 7 nucleotides line up with TRBD1. The V segment lost 3 bases and the J segment 4 bases; nucleotides outside the gene matches: 6. This CDR3 has 14 residues. The germline gives CDR1 MDHEN, CDR2 SYDVKM. In DNA form, the CDR3 reads TGTGCCAGCAGTTTCACCGGGACAGAGTACGAGCAGTACTTC. Its translation: CASSFTGTEYEQYF.

The chain combines TRBV6-1 with TRBJ1-2; D not resolved. Germline CDR1 reads MNHNS; CDR2 reads SASEGT. The ends were cut back, 3 bases at V and 3 bases at J, with 11 bases in the middle. The CDR3 contains 14 residues. As DNA, the CDR3 is TGTGCCAGCAGTGACTTTGAAGAGGACTATGGCTACACCTTC. Amino acids: CASSDFEEDYGYTF.

This sequence joins TRBV5-6 and TRBJ2-3; 16 bases are a match to TRBD2. Trimming took 4 bases from V and 8 from J; bases not matched to a gene: 7. The length of the CDR3 is 16 residues. Germline V lookup: CDR1 SGHDT, CDR2 YYEEEE. The CDR3 DNA follows: TGTGCCAGCAGCCAGGGACTAGCGGGGGGGCACGGTACGCAGTATTTT. This translates into CASSQGLAGGHGTQYF.

The rearrangement joins TRBV11-1 to TRBJ2-3, with a weak D call TRBD2 (6 bases). The CDR3 has 16 amino acids. Germline CDR1 is SGHAT and CDR2 is FQDESV (reference sequence). V was shortened by 2 bases and J by 6 bases, with 18 bases between the two germline ends. CDR3 in DNA: TGTGCCAGCAGCTTAAATCGGGGACTTCCGAGTGATACGCAGTATTTT. Amino acid sequence: CASSLNRGLPSDTQYF.

The chain uses TRBV10-3 and TRBJ2-3; D not certain. From germline, CDR1 is ENHRY and CDR2 SYGVKD. Trimming removed 2 bases at V and 5 bases at J, with 14 bases between. This CDR3 spans 15 amino acids. The DNA of the CDR3 is TGTGCCATCAGTGAGGGTACCTCCGAAGGAGATACGCAGTATTTT. Residues: CAISEGTSEGDTQYF.

The J gene is TRBJ2-1, the V gene TRBV5-1; D gene ambiguous. The V gene's germline CDR1 is SGHRS and CDR2 YFSETQ. Trimming left V 3 bases short and J 6 bases short, with 7 bases between. The CDR3 covers 12 residues. CDR3 sequence (DNA): TGCGCCAGCAGCTGGCTTAGCAATGAGCAGTTCTTC. It codes for CASSWLSNEQFF.

This sequence joins TRBV28 and TRBJ1-1, with D unclear. Germline V gene data show CDR1 as MDHEN and CDR2 as SYDVKM. Trimming stripped 7 bases from V and 3 bases from J, with 27 bases between. CDR3 length equals 18 residues. CDR3 loop: CASTSILTRRVTDTEAFF. CDR3 nucleotides: TGTGCCAGCACCAGTATATTGACTCGCCGGGTGACGGACACTGAAGCTTTCTTT.

This sequence joins TRBV7-9 and TRBJ2-1; D is unresolved. The CDR3 consists of 15 residues. Germline V gives CDR1 SEHNR, CDR2 FQNEAQ (reference sequence). V lost 4 bases and J lost 7, with 17 bases in between. Here the CDR3 DNA reads TGTGCCAGCAGCTCACACCGGTCCTCTGGGAATGAGCAGTTCTTC. Its translation: CASSSHRSSGNEQFF. Drawing the rest from reference TRBV7-9 and TRBJ2-1, the complete variable domain is DTGVSQNPRHKITKRGQNVTFRCDPISEHNRLYWYRQTLGQGPEFLTYFQNEAQLEKSRLLSDRFSAERPKGSFSTLEIQRTEQGDSAMYLCASSSHRSSGNEQFFGPGTRLTVL.

This chain connects TRBV11-2 to TRBJ1-1; weak D call: TRBD1 (5 bases). The V end lost 10 bases, the J end lost 1 base, and 10 bases lay between the germline ends. The germline V gene has CDR1 SGHAT and CDR2 FQNNGV. There are 12 residues in the CDR3. The chain's CDR3 is CATLDTNTEAFF. CDR3 coding DNA: TGTGCCACCTTGGACACGAACACTGAAGCTTTCTTT.

The V and J genes are TRBV4-1 and TRBJ1-4, with TRBD1 identical over 7 bases. This CDR3 is 16 amino acids long. The germline V gene has CDR1 MGHRA and CDR2 YSYEKL. V lost 0 bases and J lost 6; bases outside the gene matches: 7. CDR3 amino acids: CASSQDEGAEDEKLFF. The CDR3 DNA is TGCGCCAGCAGCCAAGATGAGGGGGCGGAGGATGAAAAACTGTTTTTT.

The gene calls are TRBV27 and TRBJ2-1; 10 bases are a match to TRBD1. The germline V gene encodes CDR1 MNHEY and CDR2 SMNVEV (reference sequence). The CDR3 runs to 16 residues. V shed 1 base and J 11 bases; nucleotides not matched to a gene: 11. CDR3 sequence: CASSLLGDRGPVKQFF. The DNA of the CDR3 is TGTGCCAGCAGTTTATTGGGGGACAGGGGCCCGGTAAAGCAGTTCTTC.

The gene calls are TRBV9 and TRBJ2-5; 10 nucleotides match TRBD1. The germline gives CDR1 SGDLS, CDR2 YYNGEE. CDR3 size: 16 residues. Losses at the gene ends were 5 bases for V and 5 bases for J; bases not matched to a gene: 12. The CDR3 loop reads CASSDGGTGVFETQYF. The CDR3 DNA reads TGTGCCAGCAGTGATGGAGGGACAGGGGTGTTCGAGACCCAGTACTTC.

The chain uses TRBV28 and TRBJ2-7; D not certain. Germline V gene lookup returns CDR1 MDHEN and CDR2 SYDVKM. Trimming pared 0 bases from V and 2 bases from J, leaving 8 bases between. This CDR3 is 14 amino acids long. The CDR3 is CASSLWKGAYEQYF. In nucleotides, the CDR3 is TGTGCCAGCAGTTTATGGAAAGGAGCCTACGAGCAGTACTTC.

This clone came up once. The CDR3 is CASSLAYLAVNYGYTF. CDR3 bases: TGCGCCAGCAGCTTAGCCTACCTTGCCGTTAACTATGGCTACACCTTC. The chain combines TRBV4-3 with TRBJ1-2; no firm D call. The CDR3 contains 16 residues. Germline assignment: CDR1 LGHNA and CDR2 YSLEER. Trimming took 5 bases from V and 1 from J, leaving 17 bases between them.

The J gene is TRBJ1-4, the V gene TRBV13, with D tentatively TRBD1 (5 bases). The V gene's germline CDR1 is PRHDT and CDR2 FYEKMQ (reference sequence). Trimming pared 7 bases from V and 0 bases from J, leaving 15 bases between. The CDR3 contains 16 residues. The CDR3 sequence is CASTASQGATNEKLFF. Written as DNA, the CDR3 is TGTGCCAGCACGGCCTCCCAGGGCGCAACTAATGAAAAACTGTTTTTT.

As to this clone: Other DNA sequences in this sample translate to the same CDR3. The rearrangement uses TRBV27 and TRBJ2-3; no firm D call. The V gene's germline CDR1 is MNHEY and CDR2 SMNVEV (reference sequence). Deletions cut 1 base from V and 0 bases from J, with 2 bases between. This CDR3 spans 13 amino acids. The CDR3 DNA follows: TGTGCCAGCAGTTTATTCAGCACAGATACGCAGTATTTT. This encodes CASSLFSTDTQYF.

The chain combines TRBV4-1 with TRBJ2-5, with D perhaps matching TRBD2 (6 bases). CDR3 length: 19 amino acids. Germline-derived CDR1 and CDR2 are MGHRA and YSYEKL. V lost 4 bases and J 1 base, leaving 25 bases between the germline ends. As DNA, the CDR3 is TGCGCCAGCAGCCTAGAGAGACCGGGACTCGTTAAGGCCCAAGAGACCCAGTACTTC. Its translation is CASSLERPGLVKAQETQYF.

Regarding this clone: Other nucleotide sequences from this sample produce the same CDR3. The chain combines TRBV7-9 with TRBJ2-7; D remains unclear. This CDR3 is 14 amino acids long. V lost 1 base and J lost 0, with 7 bases in between. Germline CDR1 and CDR2: SEHNR and FQNEAQ (reference sequence). The CDR3 sequence is CASSLVAASYEQYF. In DNA, the CDR3 is TGTGCCAGCAGCTTAGTCGCGGCCTCCTACGAGCAGTACTTC.

V gene TRBV19 combines with J gene TRBJ2-1; D is uncertain. Germline V lookup: CDR1 LNHDA, CDR2 SQIVND (reference sequence). Deletions cut 5 bases from V and 7 bases from J, with 15 bases between. CDR3 size: 14 residues. For the CDR3, the DNA is TGTGCCAGTAGTCGGGCTCCGTCAATGAATGAGCAGTTCTTC. As protein: CASSRAPSMNEQFF.

This chain links TRBV12-5 with TRBJ1-1; 10 bases align to TRBD1. Germline assignment: CDR1 LGHNT and CDR2 FRNRAP. This CDR3 has 14 amino acids. V dropped 9 bases and J dropped 6; count of bases not matched to a gene: 10. CDR3 bases: TGTGCTAGCCGGACAGGGGGATCCGGCGCTGAAGCTTTCTTT. Protein sequence: CASRTGGSGAEAFF.